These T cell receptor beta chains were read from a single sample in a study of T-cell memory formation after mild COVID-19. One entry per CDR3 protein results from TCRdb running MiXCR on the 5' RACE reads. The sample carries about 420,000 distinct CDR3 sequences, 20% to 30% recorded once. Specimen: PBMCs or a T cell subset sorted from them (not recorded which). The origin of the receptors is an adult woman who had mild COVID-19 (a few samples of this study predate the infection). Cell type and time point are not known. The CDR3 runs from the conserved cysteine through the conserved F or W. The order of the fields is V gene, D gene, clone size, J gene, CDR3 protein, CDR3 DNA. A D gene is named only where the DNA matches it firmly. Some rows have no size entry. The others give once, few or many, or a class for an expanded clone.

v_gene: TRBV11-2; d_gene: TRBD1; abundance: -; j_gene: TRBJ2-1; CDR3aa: CASSSPRTGFEQFF; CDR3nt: TGTGCCAGCAGCTCGCCTCGGACAGGGTTTGAGCAGTTCTTC
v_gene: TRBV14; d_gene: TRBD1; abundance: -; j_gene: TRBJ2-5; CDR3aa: CASSQVPYRGETQYF; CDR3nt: TGTGCCAGCAGCCAGGTACCCTACAGGGGAGAGACCCAGTACTTC
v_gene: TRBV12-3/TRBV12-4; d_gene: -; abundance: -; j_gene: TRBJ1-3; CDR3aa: CASSFMAGEGDTIYF; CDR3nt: TGTGCCAGCAGCTTCATGGCAGGGGAAGGGGACACCATATATTTT
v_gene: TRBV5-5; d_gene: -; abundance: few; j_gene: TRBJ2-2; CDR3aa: CASSMPPGTADTGELFF; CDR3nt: TGTGCCAGCAGCATGCCCCCCGGGACGGCCGACACCGGGGAGCTGTTTTTT
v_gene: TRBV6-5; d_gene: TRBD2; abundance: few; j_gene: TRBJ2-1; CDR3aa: CASSSRGGQGYEQFF; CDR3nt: TGTGCCAGCAGTTCACGGGGGGGTCAGGGGTATGAGCAGTTCTTC
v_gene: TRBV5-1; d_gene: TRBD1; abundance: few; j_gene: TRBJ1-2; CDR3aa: CASSLLARDRVDGYTF; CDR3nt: TGCGCCAGCAGCTTGCTTGCCCGGGACAGGGTGGATGGCTACACCTTC
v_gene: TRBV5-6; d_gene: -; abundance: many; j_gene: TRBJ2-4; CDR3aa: CASSLIAGDKNIQYF; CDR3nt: TGTGCCAGCAGCTTGATAGCAGGGGATAAAAACATTCAGTACTTC
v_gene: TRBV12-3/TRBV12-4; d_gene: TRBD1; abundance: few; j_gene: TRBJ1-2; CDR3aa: CAGALQGAANYGYTF; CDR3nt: TGTGCCGGCGCTCTCCAGGGGGCCGCAAACTATGGCTACACCTTC
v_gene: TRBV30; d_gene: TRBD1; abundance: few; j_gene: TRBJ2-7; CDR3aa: CAWSERQGRTYEQYF; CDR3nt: TGTGCCTGGAGCGAAAGACAGGGGCGAACCTACGAGCAGTACTTC
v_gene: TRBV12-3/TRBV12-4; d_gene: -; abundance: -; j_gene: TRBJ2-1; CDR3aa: CASSSPRSGYNEQFF; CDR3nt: TGTGCCAGCAGTTCACCCCGGTCAGGGTACAATGAGCAGTTCTTC
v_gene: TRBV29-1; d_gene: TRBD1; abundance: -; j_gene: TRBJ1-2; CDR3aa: CSVAGGQPWADGYTF; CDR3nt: TGCAGCGTTGCGGGGGGACAGCCGTGGGCCGATGGCTACACCTTC
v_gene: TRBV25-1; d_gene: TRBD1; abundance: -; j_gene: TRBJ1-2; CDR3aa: CASSAFEGGYYGYTF; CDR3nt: TGTGCCAGCAGTGCGTTCGAAGGGGGCTACTATGGCTACACCTTC
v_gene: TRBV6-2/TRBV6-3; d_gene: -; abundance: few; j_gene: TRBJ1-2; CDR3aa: CASSLYDRQNNYGYTF; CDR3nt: TGTGCCAGCAGTTTATACGACAGACAGAATAACTATGGCTACACCTTC
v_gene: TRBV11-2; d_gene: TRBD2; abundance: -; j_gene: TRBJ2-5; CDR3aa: CASSSLRGGHGETQYF; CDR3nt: TGTGCCAGCAGCTCCCTGCGGGGGGGGCATGGAGAGACCCAGTACTTC
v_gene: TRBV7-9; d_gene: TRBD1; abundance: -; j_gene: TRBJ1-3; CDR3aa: CASSHDRAGNTIYF; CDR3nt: TGTGCCAGCAGCCATGACAGGGCTGGAAACACCATATATTTT
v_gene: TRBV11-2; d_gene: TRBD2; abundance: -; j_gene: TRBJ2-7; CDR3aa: CASSFPAGSYEQYF; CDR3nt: TGTGCCAGCAGCTTCCCAGCGGGGTCCTACGAGCAGTACTTC
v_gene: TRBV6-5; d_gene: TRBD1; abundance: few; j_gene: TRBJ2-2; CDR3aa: CASSNRDRRPTGELFF; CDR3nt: TGTGCCAGCAGTAACCGGGACAGGAGACCTACCGGGGAGCTGTTTTTT
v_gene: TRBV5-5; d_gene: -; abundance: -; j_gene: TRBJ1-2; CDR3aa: CASITGVGYGYTF; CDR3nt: TGTGCCAGCATCACAGGAGTGGGCTATGGCTACACCTTC
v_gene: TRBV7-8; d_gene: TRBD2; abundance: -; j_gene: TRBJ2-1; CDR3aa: CASSLEAGGPYNEQFF; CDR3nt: TGTGCCAGCAGCTTAGAGGCGGGGGGGCCATACAATGAGCAGTTCTTC
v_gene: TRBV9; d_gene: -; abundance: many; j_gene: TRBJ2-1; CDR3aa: CASSAQSVSYNEQFF; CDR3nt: TGTGCCAGCAGCGCCCAAAGTGTCTCCTACAATGAGCAGTTCTTC
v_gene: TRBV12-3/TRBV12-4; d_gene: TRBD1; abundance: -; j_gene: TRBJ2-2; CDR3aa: CASRAQGAIGAGELFF; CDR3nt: TGTGCCAGCAGAGCACAGGGGGCGATTGGCGCCGGGGAGCTGTTTTTT
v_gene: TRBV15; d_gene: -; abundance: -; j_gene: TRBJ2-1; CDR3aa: CATSRDPIADEQFF; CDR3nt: TGTGCCACCAGCAGAGACCCAATCGCGGATGAGCAGTTCTTC
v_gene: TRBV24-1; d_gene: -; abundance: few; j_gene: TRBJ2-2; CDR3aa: CATSELQETGELFF; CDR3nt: TGTGCCACCAGTGAGCTACAGGAGACCGGGGAGCTGTTTTTT
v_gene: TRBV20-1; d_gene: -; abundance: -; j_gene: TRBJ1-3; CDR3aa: CSARAQGVVGNTIYF; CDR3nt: TGCAGTGCTAGAGCGCAAGGGGTGGTCGGGAACACCATATATTTT
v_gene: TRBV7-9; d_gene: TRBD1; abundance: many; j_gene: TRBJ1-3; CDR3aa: CASSFQGDSGNTIYF; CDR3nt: TGTGCCAGCAGCTTTCAGGGGGACTCTGGAAACACCATATATTTT
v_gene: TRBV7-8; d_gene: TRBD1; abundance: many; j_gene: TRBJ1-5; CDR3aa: CASSPGQGNQPQHF; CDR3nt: TGTGCCAGCAGCCCGGGACAGGGCAATCAGCCCCAGCATTTT
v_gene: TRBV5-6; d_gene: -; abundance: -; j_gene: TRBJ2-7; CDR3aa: CASRQVVSAEQYF; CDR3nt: TGTGCCAGCAGGCAGGTGGTATCGGCCGAGCAGTACTTC
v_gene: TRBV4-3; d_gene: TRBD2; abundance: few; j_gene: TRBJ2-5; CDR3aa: CASSQDVAGNEETQYF; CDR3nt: TGCGCCAGCAGCCAAGATGTAGCGGGAAATGAAGAGACCCAGTACTTC
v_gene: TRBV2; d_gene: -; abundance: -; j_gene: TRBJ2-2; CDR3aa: CASTERTGTGELFF; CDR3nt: TGTGCCAGCACAGAACGGACCGGCACCGGGGAGCTGTTTTTT
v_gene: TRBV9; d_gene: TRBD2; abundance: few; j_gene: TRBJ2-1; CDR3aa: CASSVGSGGYNEQFF; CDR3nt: TGTGCCAGCAGCGTAGGTAGCGGGGGTTACAATGAGCAGTTCTTC
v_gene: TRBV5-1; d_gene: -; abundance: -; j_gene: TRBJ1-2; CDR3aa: CASSLDGVSSYGYTF; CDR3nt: TGCGCCAGCAGCTTGGATGGGGTCTCAAGCTATGGCTACACCTTC
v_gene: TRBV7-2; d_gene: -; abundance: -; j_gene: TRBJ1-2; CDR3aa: CASSPQGGDGYTF; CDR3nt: TGTGCCAGCAGCCCACAGGGTGGCGATGGCTACACCTTC
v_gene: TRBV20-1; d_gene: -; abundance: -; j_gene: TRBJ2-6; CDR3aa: CSASERFSGANVLTF; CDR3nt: TGCAGTGCTAGTGAGAGATTCTCTGGGGCCAACGTCCTGACTTTC
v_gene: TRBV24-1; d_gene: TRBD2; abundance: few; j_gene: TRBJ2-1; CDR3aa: CATSDFGTNHNEQFF; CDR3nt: TGTGCCACCAGTGATTTCGGGACTAATCACAATGAGCAGTTCTTC
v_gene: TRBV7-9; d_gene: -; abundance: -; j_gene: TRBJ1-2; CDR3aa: CASSLGSLRDGYTF; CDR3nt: TGTGCCAGCAGCTTGGGGAGCCTTCGGGATGGCTACACCTTC
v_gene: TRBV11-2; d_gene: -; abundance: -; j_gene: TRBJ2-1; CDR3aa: CASSYRRLETYNEQFF; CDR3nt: TGTGCCAGCAGTTATAGGAGACTAGAGACCTACAATGAGCAGTTCTTC
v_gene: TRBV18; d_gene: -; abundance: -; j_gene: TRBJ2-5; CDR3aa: CASSPPAAQETQYF; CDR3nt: TGTGCCAGCTCACCACCGGCAGCACAAGAGACCCAGTACTTC
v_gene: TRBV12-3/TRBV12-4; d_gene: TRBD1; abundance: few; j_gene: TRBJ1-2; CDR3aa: CASSHRGNYYGYTF; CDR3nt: TGTGCCAGCAGCCACAGGGGGAACTACTATGGCTACACCTTC
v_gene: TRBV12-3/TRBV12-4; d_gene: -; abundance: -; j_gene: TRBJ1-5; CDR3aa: CAIREGNQPQHF; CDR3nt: TGTGCTATCAGGGAGGGCAATCAGCCCCAGCATTTT
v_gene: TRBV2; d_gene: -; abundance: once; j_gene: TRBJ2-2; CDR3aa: CASSSHGDGIGVLFF; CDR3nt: TGTGCCAGCAGTAGCCATGGGGATGGGATCGGGGTGCTGTTTTTT
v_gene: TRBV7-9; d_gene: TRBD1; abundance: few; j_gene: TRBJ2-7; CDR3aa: CASSLVRDSLGEQYF; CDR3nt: TGTGCCAGCAGCTTAGTTCGGGACAGTCTAGGCGAGCAGTACTTC
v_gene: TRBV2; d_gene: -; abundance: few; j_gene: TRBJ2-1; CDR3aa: CASSDGRGTEQFF; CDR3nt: TGTGCCAGCAGTGATGGGAGGGGGACAGAGCAGTTCTTC
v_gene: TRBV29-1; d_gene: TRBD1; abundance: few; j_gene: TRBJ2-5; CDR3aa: CSVLGDRGETQYF; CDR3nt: TGCAGCGTCCTAGGGGACAGGGGAGAGACCCAGTACTTC
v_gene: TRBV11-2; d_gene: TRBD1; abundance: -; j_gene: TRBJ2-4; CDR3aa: CASSQGVGLGRAKNIQYF; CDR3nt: TGTGCCAGCAGCCAGGGGGTAGGGTTGGGGCGGGCCAAAAACATTCAGTACTTC
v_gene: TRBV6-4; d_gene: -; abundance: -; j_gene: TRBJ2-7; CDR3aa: CASIRGTVAFYEQYF; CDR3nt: TGTGCCAGCATACGGGGTACGGTCGCCTTCTACGAGCAGTACTTC
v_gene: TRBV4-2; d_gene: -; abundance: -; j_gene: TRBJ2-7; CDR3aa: CASSQAVSAASYEQYF; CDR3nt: TGTGCCAGCAGCCAAGCGGTAAGCGCGGCCTCCTACGAGCAGTACTTC